This TCR beta chain came from a study of technical replicates of blood from a few donors. The V gene lost 4 bases and the J gene lost 5 bases, with 14 bases spanning the gap. Per the germline V gene, CDR1 is MNHNS and CDR2 is SASEGT. The CDR3 sequence is 14 residues long. Profiled with immunoSEQ multiplex PCR; TCRdb holds only in-frame clones, not every one. The data show some 80,000 clones, more than 90% seen once. The clonotype originates from a human donor in good health. Sequencing was performed on T cells isolated from PBMCs. The chain links TRBV6-1 to TRBJ1-2; maybe TRBD1 (5 bases). Written as DNA, the CDR3 is TGTGCCAGCAGTGTTCAGGGCCCCGATTATGGCTACACCTTC. The encoded protein is CASSVQGPDYGYTF.